Sequencing of this TCR beta chain was carried out in a study of T cell responses to AZD1222 COVID-19 vaccine. TCRdb's copy holds only in-frame clones and misses some; the assay was immunoSEQ multiplex PCR. The sample has 100,000 to 150,000 clones; 90% are singletons. A note on this clone: Its antigen is unidentified.

Germline V lookup: CDR1 LGHNT, CDR2 FRNRAP. V was shortened by 2 bases and J by 1 base, with 3 bases between the two germline ends. The CDR3 covers 13 residues. The study, taken as a whole, reports: Vaccine-associated CD4 TCRs ranged over spike, dominating at 160-218 and 743-854. Repertoire sampling happened only post peak T cell response. The breadth and depth of Spike-specific TCRs increased once two AZD1222 doses had been given. Close to half of all spike-specific TCRs reportedly target regions of the variants that are unmutated.

The J gene is TRBJ1-5, the V gene TRBV12-5; D gene ambiguous. This clonotype was sampled from an adult in good health. The material sequenced was peripheral blood, taken on day 0 of AZD1222 vaccination. In DNA form, the CDR3 reads TGTGCTAGTGGTTTGAACAGCAATCAGCCCCAGCATTTT. Amino acids: CASGLNSNQPQHF.